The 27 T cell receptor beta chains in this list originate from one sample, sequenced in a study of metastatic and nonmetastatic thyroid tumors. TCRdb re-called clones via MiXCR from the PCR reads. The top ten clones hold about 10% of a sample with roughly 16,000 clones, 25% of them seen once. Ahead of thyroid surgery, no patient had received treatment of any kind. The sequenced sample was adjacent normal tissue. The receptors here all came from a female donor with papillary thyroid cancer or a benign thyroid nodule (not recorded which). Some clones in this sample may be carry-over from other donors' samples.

CDR3 loop: CASSLGGRNGYTF. CDR3 DNA: TGTGCCAGCAGCCTGGGAGGACGGAATGGCTACACCTTC. The rearrangement joins TRBV3-1 to TRBJ1-2, with D uncertain. Germline-derived CDR1 and CDR2 are LGHDT and YNNKEL (reference sequence). V lost 4 bases to trimming and J lost 6 bases, with 12 bases between them. The CDR3 spans 13 residues.

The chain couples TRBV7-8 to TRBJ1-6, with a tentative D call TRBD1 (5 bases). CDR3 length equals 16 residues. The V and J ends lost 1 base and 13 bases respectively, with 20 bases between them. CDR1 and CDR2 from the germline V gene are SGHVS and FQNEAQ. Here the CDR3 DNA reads TGTGCCAGCAGCTTAGGGGCCGGGACCCAGGCAGGGCCCCTCCACTTT. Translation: CASSLGAGTQAGPLHF.

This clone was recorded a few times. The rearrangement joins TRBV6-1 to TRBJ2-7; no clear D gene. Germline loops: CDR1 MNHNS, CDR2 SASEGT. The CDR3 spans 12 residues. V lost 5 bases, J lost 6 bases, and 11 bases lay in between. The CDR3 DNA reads TGTGCCAGCAGTCCTCCCCTGGGCGAGCAGTACTTC. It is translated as CASSPPLGEQYF.

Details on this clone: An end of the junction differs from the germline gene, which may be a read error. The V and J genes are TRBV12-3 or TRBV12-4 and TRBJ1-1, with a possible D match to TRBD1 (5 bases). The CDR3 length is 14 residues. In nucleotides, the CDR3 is TGTGCCAGCTTTACGGGACGGGGGAACACTGAAGTTTTCTTT. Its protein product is CASFTGRGNTEVFF.

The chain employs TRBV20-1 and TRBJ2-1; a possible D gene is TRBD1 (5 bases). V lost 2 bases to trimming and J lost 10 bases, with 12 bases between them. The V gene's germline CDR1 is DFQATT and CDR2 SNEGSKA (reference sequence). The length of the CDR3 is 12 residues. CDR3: CSARSTGWEQFF. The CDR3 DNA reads TGCAGTGCTAGATCCACAGGTTGGGAGCAGTTCTTC.

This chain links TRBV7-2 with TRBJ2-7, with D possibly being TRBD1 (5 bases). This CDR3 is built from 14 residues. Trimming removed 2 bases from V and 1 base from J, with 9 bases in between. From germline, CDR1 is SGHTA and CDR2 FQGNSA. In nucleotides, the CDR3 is TGTGCCAGCAGCTTAACAGGTGGGTCCTACGAGCAGTACTTC. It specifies CASSLTGGSYEQYF.

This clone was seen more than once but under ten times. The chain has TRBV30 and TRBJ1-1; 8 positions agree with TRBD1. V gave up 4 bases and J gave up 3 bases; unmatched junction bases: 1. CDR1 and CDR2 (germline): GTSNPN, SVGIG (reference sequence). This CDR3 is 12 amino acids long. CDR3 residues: CAWTDRDTEAFF. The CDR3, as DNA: TGTGCCTGGACGGACAGGGACACTGAAGCTTTCTTT.

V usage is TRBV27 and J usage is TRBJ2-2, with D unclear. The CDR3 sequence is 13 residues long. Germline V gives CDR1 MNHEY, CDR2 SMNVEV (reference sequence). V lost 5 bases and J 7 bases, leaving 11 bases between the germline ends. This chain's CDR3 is CASSPNPYGELFF. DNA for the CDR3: TGTGCCAGCAGTCCAAATCCTTACGGGGAGCTGTTTTTT.

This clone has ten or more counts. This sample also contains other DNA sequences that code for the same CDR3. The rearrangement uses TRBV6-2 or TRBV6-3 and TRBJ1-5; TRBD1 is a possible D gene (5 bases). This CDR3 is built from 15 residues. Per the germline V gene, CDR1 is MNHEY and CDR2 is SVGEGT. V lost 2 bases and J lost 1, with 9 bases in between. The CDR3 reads CASSYRGDSNQPQHF. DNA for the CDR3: TGTGCCAGCAGTTACCGTGGGGACAGCAATCAGCCCCAGCATTTT.

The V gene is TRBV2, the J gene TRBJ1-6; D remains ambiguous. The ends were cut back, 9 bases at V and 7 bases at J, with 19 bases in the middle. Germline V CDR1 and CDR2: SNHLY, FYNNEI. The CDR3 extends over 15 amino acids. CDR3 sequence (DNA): TGTGCCAGTTCCGCTCAAAGCGTACGGAATTCACCCCTCCACTTT. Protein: CASSAQSVRNSPLHF.

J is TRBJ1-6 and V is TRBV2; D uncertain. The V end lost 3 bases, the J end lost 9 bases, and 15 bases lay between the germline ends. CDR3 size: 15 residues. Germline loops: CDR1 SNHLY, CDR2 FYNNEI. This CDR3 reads CASSDQGRLGSPLHF. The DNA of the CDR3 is TGTGCCAGCAGTGACCAAGGAAGGTTGGGTTCACCCCTCCACTTT. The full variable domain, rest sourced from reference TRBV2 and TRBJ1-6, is EPEVTQTPSHQVTQMGQEVILRCVPISNHLYFYWYRQILGQKVEFLVSFYNNEISEKSEIFDDQFSVERPDGSNFTLKIRSTKLEDSAMYFCASSDQGRLGSPLHFGNGTRLTVT.

As DNA, the CDR3 is TGTGCCAGCAGAGCGGGACAGGGCAATCAGCCCCAGCATTTT. Translated: CASRAGQGNQPQHF. The chain employs TRBV2 and TRBJ1-5; 8 bases agree with TRBD1. CDR3 length equals 14 residues. Germline CDR1 and CDR2: SNHLY and FYNNEI. The V segment lost 6 bases and the J segment 2 bases; nucleotides outside the gene matches: 3.

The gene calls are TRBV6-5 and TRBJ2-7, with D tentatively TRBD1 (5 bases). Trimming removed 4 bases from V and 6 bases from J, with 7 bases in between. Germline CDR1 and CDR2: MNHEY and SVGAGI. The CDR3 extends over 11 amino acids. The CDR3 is CASSLGVEQYF. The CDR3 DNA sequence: TGTGCCAGCAGTTTAGGGGTCGAGCAGTACTTC.

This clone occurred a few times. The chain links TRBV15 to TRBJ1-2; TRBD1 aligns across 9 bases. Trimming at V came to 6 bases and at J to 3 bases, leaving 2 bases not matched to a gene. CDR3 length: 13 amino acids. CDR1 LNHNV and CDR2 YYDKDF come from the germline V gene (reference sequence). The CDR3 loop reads CATSRQGDYGYTF. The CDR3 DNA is TGTGCCACCAGTAGACAGGGGGACTATGGCTACACCTTC.

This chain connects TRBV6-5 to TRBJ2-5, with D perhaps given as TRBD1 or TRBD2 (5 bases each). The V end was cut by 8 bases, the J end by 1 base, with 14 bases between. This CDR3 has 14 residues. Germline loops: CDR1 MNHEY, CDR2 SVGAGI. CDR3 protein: CASVFWGFQETQYF. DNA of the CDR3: TGTGCCAGCGTTTTTTGGGGGTTCCAAGAGACCCAGTACTTC.

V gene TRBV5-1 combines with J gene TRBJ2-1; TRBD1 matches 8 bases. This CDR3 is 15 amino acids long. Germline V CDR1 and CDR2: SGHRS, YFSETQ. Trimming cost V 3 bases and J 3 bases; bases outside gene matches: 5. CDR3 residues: CASSSTGDFYNEQFF. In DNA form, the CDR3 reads TGCGCCAGCAGCTCGACAGGGGACTTCTACAATGAGCAGTTCTTC.

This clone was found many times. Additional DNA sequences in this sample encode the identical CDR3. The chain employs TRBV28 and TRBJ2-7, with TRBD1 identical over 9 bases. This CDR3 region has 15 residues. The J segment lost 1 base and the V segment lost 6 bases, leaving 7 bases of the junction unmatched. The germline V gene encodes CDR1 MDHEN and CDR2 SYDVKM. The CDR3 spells CASSRLGQGSYEQYF. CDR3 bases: TGTGCCAGCAGCAGGCTGGGACAGGGATCCTACGAGCAGTACTTC. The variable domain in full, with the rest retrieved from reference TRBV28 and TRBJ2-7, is DVKVTQSSRYLVKRTGEKVFLECVQDMDHENMFWYRQDPGLGLRLIYFSYDVKMKEKGDIPEGYSVSREKKERFSLILESASTNQTSMYLCASSRLGQGSYEQYFGPGTRLTVT.

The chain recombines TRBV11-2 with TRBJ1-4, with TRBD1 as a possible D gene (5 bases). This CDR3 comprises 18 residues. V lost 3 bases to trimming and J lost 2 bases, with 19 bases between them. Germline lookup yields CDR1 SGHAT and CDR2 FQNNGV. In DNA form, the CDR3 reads TGTGCCAGCAGCTTCAGTACAGGTCGGGGGGAGACTAATGAAAAACTGTTTTTT. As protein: CASSFSTGRGETNEKLFF.

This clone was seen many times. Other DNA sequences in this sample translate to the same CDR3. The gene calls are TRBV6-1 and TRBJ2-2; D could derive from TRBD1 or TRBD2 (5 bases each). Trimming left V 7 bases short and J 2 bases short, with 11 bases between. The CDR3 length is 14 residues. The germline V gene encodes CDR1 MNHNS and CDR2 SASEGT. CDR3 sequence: CASNRDPNTGELFF. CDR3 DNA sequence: TGTGCCAGCAACCGGGACCCAAACACCGGGGAGCTGTTTTTT.

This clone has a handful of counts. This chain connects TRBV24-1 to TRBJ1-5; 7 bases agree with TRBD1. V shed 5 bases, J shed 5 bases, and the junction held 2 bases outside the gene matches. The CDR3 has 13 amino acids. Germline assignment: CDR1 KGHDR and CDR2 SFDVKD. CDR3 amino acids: CATSVGGDQPQHF. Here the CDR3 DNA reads TGTGCCACCAGTGTAGGGGGCGATCAGCCCCAGCATTTT.

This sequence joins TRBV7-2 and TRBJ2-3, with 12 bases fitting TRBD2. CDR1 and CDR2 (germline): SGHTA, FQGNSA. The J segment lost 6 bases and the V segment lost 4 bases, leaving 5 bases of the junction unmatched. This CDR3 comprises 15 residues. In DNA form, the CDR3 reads TGTGCCAGCAGCTCAACTAGCGGGAGGATGGATACGCAGTATTTT. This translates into CASSSTSGRMDTQYF.

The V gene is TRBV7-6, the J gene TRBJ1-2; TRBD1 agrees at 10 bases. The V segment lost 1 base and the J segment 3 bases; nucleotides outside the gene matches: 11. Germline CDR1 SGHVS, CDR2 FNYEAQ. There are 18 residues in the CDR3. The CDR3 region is CASSLGTPGTGVYYGYTF. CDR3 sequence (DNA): TGTGCCAGCAGCTTAGGAACCCCCGGGACAGGGGTCTACTATGGCTACACCTTC.

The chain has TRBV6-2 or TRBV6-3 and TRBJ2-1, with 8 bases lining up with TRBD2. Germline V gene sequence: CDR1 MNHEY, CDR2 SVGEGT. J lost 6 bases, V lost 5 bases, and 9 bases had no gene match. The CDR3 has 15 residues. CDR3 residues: CASSPGLGFANEQFF. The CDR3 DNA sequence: TGTGCCAGCAGTCCGGGACTAGGGTTCGCCAATGAGCAGTTCTTC.

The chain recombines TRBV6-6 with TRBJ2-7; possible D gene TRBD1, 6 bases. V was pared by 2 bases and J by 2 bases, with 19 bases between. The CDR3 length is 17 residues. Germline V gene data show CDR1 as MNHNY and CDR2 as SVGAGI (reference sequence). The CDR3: CASSYTTSRQETYEQYF. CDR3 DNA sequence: TGTGCCAGCAGTTACACAACCAGTAGACAGGAAACCTACGAGCAGTACTTC.

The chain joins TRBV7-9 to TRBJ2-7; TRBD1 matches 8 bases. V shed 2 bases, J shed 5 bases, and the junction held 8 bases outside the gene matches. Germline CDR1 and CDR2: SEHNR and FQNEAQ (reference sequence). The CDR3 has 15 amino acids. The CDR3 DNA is TGTGCCAGCAGCTTATGGGCGGACAGGGAAGACGAGCAGTACTTC. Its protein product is CASSLWADREDEQYF.

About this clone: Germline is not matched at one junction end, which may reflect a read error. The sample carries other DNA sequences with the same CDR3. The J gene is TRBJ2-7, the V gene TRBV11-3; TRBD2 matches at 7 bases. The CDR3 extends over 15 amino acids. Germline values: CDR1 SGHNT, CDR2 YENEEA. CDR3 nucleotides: TGTGCCAGCAGCTTCGGGAGGACCCTAACCTATGAGCAGTACTTC. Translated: CASSFGRTLTYEQYF.

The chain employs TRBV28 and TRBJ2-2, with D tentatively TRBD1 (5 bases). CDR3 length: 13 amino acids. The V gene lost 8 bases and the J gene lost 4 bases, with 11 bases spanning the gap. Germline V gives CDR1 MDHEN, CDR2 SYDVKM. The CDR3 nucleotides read TGTGCCAGCCTAAAAAGGGGCACCGGGGAGCTGTTTTTT. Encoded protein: CASLKRGTGELFF.